This T cell receptor (beta chain) was profiled in a study of graft-versus-host responses after intestinal transplantation. V lost 3 bases and J lost 0; bases outside the gene matches: 5. The CDR3 sequence is 15 residues long. Germline V gene data show CDR1 as GTSNPN and CDR2 as SVGIG (reference sequence). The culture paired around 200,000 irradiated violet-dye-labeled stimulators with around 200,000 CFSE-labeled responders. Sequencing was performed with immunoSEQ multiplex PCR; in TCRdb, only in-frame clones are kept and a portion is missing. The table has tens of thousands of clones, around two fifths seen once.

The sample in question was alloreactive CD8+ T cells from a mixed lymphocyte reaction culture, obtained before intestinal transplant. Described subset: CFSE-low proliferating T cells sorted from approximately six-day pre-transplant mixed lymphocyte reaction (GvH or HvG direction). The chain has TRBV30 and TRBJ2-3; 8 bases align to TRBD1. The receptor was derived from a human patient who received an intestinal transplant. CDR3 sequence reads: CAWSPTGASTDTQYF. The CDR3 bases are TGTGCCTGGAGCCCGACAGGGGCCAGCACAGATACGCAGTATTTT. The full variable domain, its missing parts supplied by reference TRBV30 and TRBJ2-3, is SQTIHQWPATLVQPVGSPLSLECTVEGTSNPNLYWYRQAAGRGLQLLFYSVGIGQISSEVPQNLSASRPQDRQFILSSKKLLLSDSGFYLCAWSPTGASTDTQYFGPGTRLTVL.